This T cell receptor beta chain was sequenced during a study of blood T cell repertoires in COVID-19. Losses at the gene ends were 1 base for V and 6 bases for J; bases not matched to a gene: 5. Germline V gene data show CDR1 as SGDLS and CDR2 as YYNGEE. The CDR3 is 15 residues long. In the original analysis: Amplification from reference gene primers served as the basis for estimated nucleated cell counts. Produced via immunoSEQ multiplex PCR; TCRdb's table is partial and in-frame only. That table furnishes V, J and clone size, whereas the DNA furnished D and trimming. The sample holds approximately 300,000 clones, around 86% seen once.

The sequence was obtained from a man between 60 and 75 years old who had recovered from COVID-19. The sequenced sample was PBMCs or T cells enriched from blood (not recorded which). The rearrangement links TRBV9 to TRBJ2-3, with 10 bases matching TRBD2. The CDR3 bases are TGTGCCAGCAGCGTACTAGCGGGAGTTTATGATACGCAGTATTTT. It is translated as CASSVLAGVYDTQYF.